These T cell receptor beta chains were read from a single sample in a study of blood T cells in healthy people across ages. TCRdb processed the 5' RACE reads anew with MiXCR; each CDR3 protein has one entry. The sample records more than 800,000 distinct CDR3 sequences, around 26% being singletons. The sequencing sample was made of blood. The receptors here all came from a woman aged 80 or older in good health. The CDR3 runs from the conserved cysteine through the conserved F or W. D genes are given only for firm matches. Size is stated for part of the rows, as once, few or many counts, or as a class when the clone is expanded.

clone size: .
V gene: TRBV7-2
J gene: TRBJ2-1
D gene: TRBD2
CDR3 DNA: TGTGCCAACGGCACGACTGGGCGGGGGGCCCACCATGAGCAGTTCTTC
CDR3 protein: CANGTTGRGAHHEQFF

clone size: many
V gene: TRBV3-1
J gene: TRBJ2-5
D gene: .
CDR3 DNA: TGTGCCAGCTACTCTTGGACCCCGGGGAAGACCCAGTACTTC
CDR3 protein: CASYSWTPGKTQYF

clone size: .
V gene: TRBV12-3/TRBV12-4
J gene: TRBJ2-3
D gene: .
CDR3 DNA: TGTGCCAGCAATCTAGGAGGGGGAGCAGATGCGCAGTATTTT
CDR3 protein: CASNLGGGADAQYF

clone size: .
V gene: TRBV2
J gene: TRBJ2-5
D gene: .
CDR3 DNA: TGTGCCAGCAGTGGATACGAAGGGGTTAGCCAGGGAGGGACCCAGTACTTC
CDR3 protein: CASSGYEGVSQGGTQYF

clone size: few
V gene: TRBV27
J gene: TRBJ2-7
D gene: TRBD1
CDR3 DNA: TGTGCCAGCAGTTTTCTAAAAACTCCGGGACAGGGGGACTACGAGCAGTACTTC
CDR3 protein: CASSFLKTPGQGDYEQYF

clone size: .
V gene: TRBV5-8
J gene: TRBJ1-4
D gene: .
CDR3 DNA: TGTGCCAGCAGCCCCGACCCCATGAGACAGGTTAATGAAAAACTGTTTTTT
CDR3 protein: CASSPDPMRQVNEKLFF

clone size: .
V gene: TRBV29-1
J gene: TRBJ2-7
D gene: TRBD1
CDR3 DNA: TGCAGCGTTGGCGGGACAGGGGCCTACGAGCAGTACTTC
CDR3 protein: CSVGGTGAYEQYF

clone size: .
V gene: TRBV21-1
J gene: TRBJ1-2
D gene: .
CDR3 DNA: TGTGCCAGCAGCAAAGAAGGAAGGACAGGGGGCAACTATGGCTACACCTTC
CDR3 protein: CASSKEGRTGGNYGYTF

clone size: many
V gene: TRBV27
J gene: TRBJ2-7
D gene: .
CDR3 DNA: TGTGCCAGCAGCAAACTTTCAGGGACCTACGAGCAGTACTTC
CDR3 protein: CASSKLSGTYEQYF

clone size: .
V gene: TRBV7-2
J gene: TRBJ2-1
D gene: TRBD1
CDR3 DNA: TGTGCCGGCAGCTGGACAGGGGGTTATGAGCAGTTCTTC
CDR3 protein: CAGSWTGGYEQFF

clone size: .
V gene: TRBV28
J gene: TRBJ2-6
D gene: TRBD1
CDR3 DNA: TGTGCCAGCAGTCCGGACAGGGGGCCTGGGGCCAACGTCCTGACTTTC
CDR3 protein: CASSPDRGPGANVLTF

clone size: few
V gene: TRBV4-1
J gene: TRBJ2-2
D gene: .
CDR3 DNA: TGCGCCAGCAGCCAATTTTTTACTGGGCTGACGAACACCGGGGAGCTGTTTTTT
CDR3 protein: CASSQFFTGLTNTGELFF

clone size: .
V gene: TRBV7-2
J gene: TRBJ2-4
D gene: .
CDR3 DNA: TGTGCCAGCAGCTTGATTGCTTATGAGCAGTACTTC
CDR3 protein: CASSLIAYEQYF

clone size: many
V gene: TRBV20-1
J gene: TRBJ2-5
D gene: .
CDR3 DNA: TGCAGTGCCGCGGGGGCGGGGATAGAGACCCAGTACTTC
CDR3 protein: CSAAGAGIETQYF

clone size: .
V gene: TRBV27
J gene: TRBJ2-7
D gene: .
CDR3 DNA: TGTGCCATTTGGGCCTTGAGCAGATGGTACGAGCAGTACTTC
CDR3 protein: CAIWALSRWYEQYF

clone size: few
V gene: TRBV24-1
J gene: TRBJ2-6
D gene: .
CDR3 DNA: TGTGCCACCAGCCAGGGAGGCTCTGGGGCCAACGTCCTGACTTTC
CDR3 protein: CATSQGGSGANVLTF

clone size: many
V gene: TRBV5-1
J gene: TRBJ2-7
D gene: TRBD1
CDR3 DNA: TGCGCCAGCAGCTGGACAGGGGGCATATACGAGCAGTACTTC
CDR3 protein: CASSWTGGIYEQYF

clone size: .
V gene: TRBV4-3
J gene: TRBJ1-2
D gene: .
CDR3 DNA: TGCGCCAGCAGCCAAGATACGAGCGCCTATGGCTACACCTTC
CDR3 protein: CASSQDTSAYGYTF

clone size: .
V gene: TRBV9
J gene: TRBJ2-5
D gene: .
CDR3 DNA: TGTGCCAGCAGCGTAGCTACGGGGTTCCAAGAGACCCAGTACTTC
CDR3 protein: CASSVATGFQETQYF

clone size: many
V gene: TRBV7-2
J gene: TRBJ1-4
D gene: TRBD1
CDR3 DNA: TGTGCCAGCAGCCCCCAGGGGGGCCCTACAACTAATGAAAAACTGTTTTTT
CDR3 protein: CASSPQGGPTTNEKLFF

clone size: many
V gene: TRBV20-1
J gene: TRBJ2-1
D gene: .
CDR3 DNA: TGCAGTGCTAGTATGAAGACAGGAACCCTATCCTACAATGAGCAGTTCTTC
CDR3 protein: CSASMKTGTLSYNEQFF

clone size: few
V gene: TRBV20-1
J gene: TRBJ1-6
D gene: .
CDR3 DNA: TGCAGTGCTAGAGAGGCGGGTAGCTCCTATAATTCACCCCTCCACTTT
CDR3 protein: CSAREAGSSYNSPLHF

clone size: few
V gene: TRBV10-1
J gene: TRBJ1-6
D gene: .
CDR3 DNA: TGCGCCAGCAGCGGGACGAAAGATTCACCCCTCCACTTT
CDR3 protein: CASSGTKDSPLHF